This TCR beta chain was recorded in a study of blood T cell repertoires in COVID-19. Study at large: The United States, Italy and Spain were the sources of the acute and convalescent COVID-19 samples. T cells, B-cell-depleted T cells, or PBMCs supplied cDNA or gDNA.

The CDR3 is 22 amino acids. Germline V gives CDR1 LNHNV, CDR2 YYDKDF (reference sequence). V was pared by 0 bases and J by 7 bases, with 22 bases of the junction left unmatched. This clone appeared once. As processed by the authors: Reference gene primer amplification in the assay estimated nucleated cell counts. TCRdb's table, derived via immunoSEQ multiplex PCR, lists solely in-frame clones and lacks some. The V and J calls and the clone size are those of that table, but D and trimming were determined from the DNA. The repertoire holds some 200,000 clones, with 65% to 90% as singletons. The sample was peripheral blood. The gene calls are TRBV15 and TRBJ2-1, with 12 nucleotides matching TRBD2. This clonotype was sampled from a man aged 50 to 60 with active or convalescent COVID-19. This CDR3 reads CATSRELTGTGMTSGRYNEQFF. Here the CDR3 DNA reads TGTGCCACCAGCAGAGAATTGACCGGGACAGGGATGACTAGCGGGAGATATAATGAGCAGTTCTTC.